Listed here are 28 T cell receptor beta chains from one sample, sequenced in a study of blood T cell repertoires in COVID-19. TCRdb's copy holds only in-frame clones and misses some; the assay was immunoSEQ multiplex PCR. The sample has about 180,000 clones; about four fifths are singletons. Specimen: peripheral blood. These receptors were taken from an older woman with COVID-19, enrolled during active disease.

The chain uses TRBV27 and TRBJ2-2; 13 bases match TRBD2. The CDR3 consists of 16 residues. Germline V gene data show CDR1 as MNHEY and CDR2 as SMNVEV (reference sequence). V lost 5 bases, J lost 7 bases, and 7 bases stayed unmatched. DNA of the CDR3: TGTGCCAGCAGTAAAGGACTAGCGGGAGTAGACGGGGAGCTGTTTTTT. The encoded protein is CASSKGLAGVDGELFF.

The V and J genes are TRBV28 and TRBJ2-2; the D is unclear. V lost 3 bases and J lost 2, with 13 bases in between. CDR3 length equals 16 residues. Germline CDR1 and CDR2: MDHEN and SYDVKM. CDR3 in DNA: TGTGCCAGCAGTTTTCAGGCCGGAACAAACACCGGGGAGCTGTTTTTT. Protein: CASSFQAGTNTGELFF. Full variable domain (missing parts from reference TRBV28 and TRBJ2-2): DVKVTQSSRYLVKRTGEKVFLECVQDMDHENMFWYRQDPGLGLRLIYFSYDVKMKEKGDIPEGYSVSREKKERFSLILESASTNQTSMYLCASSFQAGTNTGELFFGEGSRLTVL.

This chain uses TRBV4-1 with TRBJ2-5; possibly TRBD2 for D (5 bases). Per germline, CDR1 MGHRA and CDR2 YSYEKL. There are 15 residues in the CDR3. Trimming pared 0 bases from V and 5 bases from J, leaving 13 bases between. DNA of the CDR3: TGCGCCAGCAGCCAAGAGGTTACTAGTGGGGAGACCCAGTACTTC. It is translated as CASSQEVTSGETQYF.

The DNA for the CDR3 is TGTGCCAGCAGTTTTACCATAGGAGAATATGGCTACACCTTC. Translating gives CASSFTIGEYGYTF. This chain joins TRBV28 and TRBJ1-2; D uncertain. This CDR3 contains 14 residues. V was cut by 3 bases and J by 5 bases, with 13 bases left in between. Germline CDR1 reads MDHEN; CDR2 reads SYDVKM.

V is TRBV4-1 and J is TRBJ2-2, with a tentative D call TRBD2 (6 bases). Germline-derived CDR1 and CDR2 are MGHRA and YSYEKL. The V and J ends lost 1 base and 7 bases respectively, with 13 bases between them. This CDR3 has 15 residues. The DNA of the CDR3 is TGCGCCAGCAGCCAAGGGCGGGAATGGATCGGGGAGCTGTTTTTT. It encodes CASSQGREWIGELFF.

V is TRBV5-6 and J is TRBJ2-5; no definite D call. CDR3 length equals 12 residues. With 4 bases removed from V and 5 bases from J, the gap between germline ends came to 9 bases. The germline V gene has CDR1 SGHDT and CDR2 YYEEEE. The DNA for the CDR3 is TGTGCCAGCAGCCTTTCTCGGGAGACCCAGTACTTC. The encoded protein is CASSLSRETQYF.

The V call is TRBV10-3, the J call TRBJ1-2, with a tentative D call TRBD1 (5 bases). Germline CDR1 ENHRY, CDR2 SYGVKD. This CDR3 has 15 amino acids. V was pared by 6 bases and J by 8 bases, with 22 bases between. CDR3 protein: CAISPQGSLGGGYTF. CDR3 bases: TGTGCCATCAGCCCCCAGGGTTCCCTCGGCGGAGGCTACACCTTC.

The chain has TRBV18 and TRBJ1-1; 9 nucleotides align to TRBD1. V lost 3 bases and J lost 6; bases outside the gene matches: 8. The CDR3 sequence is 15 residues long. CDR1 and CDR2 (germline): KGHSH, LQKENI. For the CDR3, the DNA is TGTGCCAGCTCACCCGGGACAGGGATTTCAGCTGAAGCTTTCTTT. Translated, it gives CASSPGTGISAEAFF. The variable domain in full, with the rest retrieved from reference TRBV18 and TRBJ1-1, is NAGVMQNPRHLVRRRGQEARLRCSPMKGHSHVYWYRQLPEEGLKFMVYLQKENIIDESGMPKERFSAEFPKEGPSILRIQQVVRGDSAAYFCASSPGTGISAEAFFGQGTRLTVV.

CDR3 DNA sequence: TGTGCCAGCAGTTTCGAACAGGGTCGTGGCTACACCTTC. This translates into CASSFEQGRGYTF. This chain uses TRBV12-3 or TRBV12-4 with TRBJ1-2; possibly TRBD1 for D (6 bases). The CDR3 extends over 13 amino acids. The germline V and J ends were trimmed by 3 bases and 7 bases, with 12 bases remaining between them.

Points on this clone: The sample contains more than one DNA sequence encoding this CDR3. V and J are TRBV4-3 and TRBJ2-7; 11 bases agree with TRBD2. This CDR3 contains 16 residues. Trimming at V came to 4 bases and at J to 0 bases, leaving 5 bases not matched to a gene. Germline CDR1 LGHNA, CDR2 YSLEER. Here the CDR3 reads CASSPGTSGSSYEQYF. The CDR3 bases are TGCGCCAGCAGCCCCGGGACTAGCGGAAGCTCCTACGAGCAGTACTTC.

The chain carries TRBV7-3 and TRBJ2-2; D ambiguous. The V gene lost 0 bases and the J gene lost 5 bases, with 7 bases spanning the gap. The CDR3 has 14 amino acids. CDR1 is SGHTA, CDR2 FQGTGA, per germline. The CDR3 sequence: CASSLTLTTGELFF. The CDR3 nucleotides are TGTGCCAGCAGCTTAACGTTGACAACCGGGGAGCTGTTTTTT.

The rearrangement joins TRBV28 to TRBJ1-2, with 10 positions matching TRBD1. The CDR3 has 14 amino acids. Trimming took 3 bases from V and 7 from J; bases not matched to a gene: 5. From germline, CDR1 is MDHEN and CDR2 SYDVKM. CDR3 residues: CASSFSGTGVGYTF. The CDR3 DNA is TGTGCCAGCAGTTTCTCCGGGACAGGGGTTGGCTACACCTTC.

To note about this clone: One junction end disagrees with the germline gene, perhaps due to a read error. This chain uses TRBV19 with TRBJ1-1; D gene uncertain. CDR3 length: 15 residues. Germline-derived CDR1 and CDR2 are LNHDA and SQIVND (reference sequence). The CDR3 region is CASSIDYGSDTEVFF. The DNA for the CDR3 is TGTGCCAGTAGTATAGATTATGGCAGTGACACTGAAGTTTTCTTT.

This chain connects TRBV7-8 to TRBJ1-2; D gene ambiguous. The CDR3 is made up of 15 amino acids. CDR1 SGHVS and CDR2 FQNEAQ come from the germline V gene. The V and J ends lost 5 bases and 2 bases respectively, with 15 bases between them. The CDR3 nucleotides are TGTGCCAGCAGCGCTGGGCCTAGCAGCAACTATGGCTACACCTTC. Its protein is CASSAGPSSNYGYTF.

This sequence joins TRBV6-2 or TRBV6-3 and TRBJ2-5; D is possibly TRBD2 (5 bases). V was clipped by 4 bases and J by 8 bases, with 11 bases between them. Germline assignment: CDR1 MNHEY and CDR2 SVGEGT. CDR3 length equals 12 residues. The CDR3 protein is CASSFPRGTQYF. The CDR3 DNA reads TGTGCCAGCAGTTTTCCCCGGGGAACCCAGTACTTC.

The rearrangement uses TRBV11-3 and TRBJ2-3; 7 bases align to TRBD1. CDR1 SGHNT and CDR2 YENEEA come from the germline V gene. This CDR3 has 15 residues. Trimming cost V 0 bases and J 4 bases; bases outside gene matches: 4. CDR3 bases: TGTGCCAGCAGCTTAGATAGTACAGGGGCAGATACGCAGTATTTT. This sequence encodes CASSLDSTGADTQYF.

Note on this clone: One junction end does not reproduce the germline sequence, and a read error may be involved. The V and J genes are TRBV7-7 and TRBJ2-5, with D perhaps TRBD2 (5 bases). Germline V gives CDR1 SSHAT, CDR2 FNYEAQ (reference sequence). This CDR3 contains 14 residues. CDR3 in DNA: TGTGCTAGCAGCTTATCGGGATTCCAAGAGACCCAGTACTTC. It yields the protein CASSLSGFQETQYF. The variable domain in full, completed from reference TRBV7-7 and TRBJ2-5, reads GAGVSQSPRYKVTKRGQDVTLRCDPISSHATLYWYQQALGQGPEFLTYFNYEAQPDKSGLPSDRFSAERPEGSISTLTIQRTEQRDSAMYRCASSLSGFQETQYFGPGTRLLVL.

This clone came up a few times. The chain joins TRBV12-3 or TRBV12-4 to TRBJ2-1, with D perhaps matching TRBD1 (5 bases). The CDR3 is 11 residues long. Deletions cut 6 bases from V and 8 bases from J, with 8 bases between. In DNA, the CDR3 is TGTGCCAGCAGGACAGCCTATGAGCAGTTCTTC. It translates to CASRTAYEQFF.

The gene calls are TRBV6-5 and TRBJ1-2; D ambiguous. In germline, CDR1 is MNHEY, CDR2 SVGAGI. The CDR3 is 12 residues long. Trimming shortened V by 4 bases and J by 8 bases, and 11 bases separated the two germline ends. The CDR3 here is CASSSDSYGYTF. The CDR3 DNA reads as TGTGCCAGCAGTTCGGACTCGTACGGCTACACCTTC.

This sequence joins TRBV10-3 and TRBJ2-7, with a weak D call TRBD1 (5 bases). The CDR3 covers 12 residues. Per germline, CDR1 ENHRY and CDR2 SYGVKD. The germline V and J ends were trimmed by 5 bases and 3 bases, with 8 bases remaining between them. In nucleotides, the CDR3 is TGTGCCATCAGTACCGACAGCTACGAGCAGTACGTC. It translates to CAISTDSYEQYV.

In its sample, this clone is medium-sized. This chain links TRBV3-1 (or the pseudogene TRBV3-2) with TRBJ2-7; the D gene is possibly TRBD1 (5 bases). V lost 2 bases to trimming and J lost 0 bases, with 5 bases between them. Germline V gives CDR1 LGHDT, CDR2 YNNKEL (reference sequence). The CDR3 loop spans 13 amino acids. CDR3 bases: TGTGCCAGCAGCCAACAGGGCTCCTACGAGCAGTACTTC. Translating gives CASSQQGSYEQYF.

This clone has only a few counts. The chain links TRBV28 to TRBJ1-2; possibly TRBD1 for D (5 bases). Germline CDR1 reads MDHEN; CDR2 reads SYDVKM. V was shortened by 4 bases and J by 5 bases, with 8 bases between the two germline ends. CDR3 size: 12 residues. The CDR3 sequence: CASSWGGYGYTF. The CDR3 region has the DNA TGTGCCAGCAGTTGGGGGGGATATGGCTACACCTTC.

The chain employs TRBV18 and TRBJ1-2; D perhaps matches TRBD1 (6 bases). The V end lost 2 bases, the J end lost 4 bases, and 14 bases lay between the germline ends. CDR3 length equals 15 residues. Looked up from germline, CDR1 is KGHSH and CDR2 is LQKENI. The CDR3 DNA is TGTGCCAGCTCACCAATAGGACAGACTCTCTATGGCTACACCTTC. Its protein is CASSPIGQTLYGYTF.

The gene calls are TRBV10-3 and TRBJ2-7, with 11 bases fitting TRBD2. J gave up 4 bases and V 6 bases, and 5 bases lay outside the gene matches. Germline-derived CDR1 and CDR2 are ENHRY and SYGVKD. The CDR3 spans 14 residues. In nucleotides, the CDR3 is TGTGCCATCAGGGACGGGACTAGCGGTTACGAGCAGTACTTC. Protein product: CAIRDGTSGYEQYF.

V and J are TRBV7-2 and TRBJ2-7; D remains unclear. V was shortened by 0 bases and J by 0 bases, with 9 bases between the two germline ends. CDR3 length equals 15 residues. CDR1 and CDR2 (germline): SGHTA, FQGNSA. CDR3 in DNA: TGTGCCAGCAGCTTAGCTGGCGGTCGCTCCTACGAGCAGTACTTC. Amino acids: CASSLAGGRSYEQYF.

The chain is built from TRBV5-5 and TRBJ1-2, with 7 bases identical to TRBD1. Germline CDR1 is SGHKS and CDR2 is YYEKEE (reference sequence). The trim removed 0 bases at V and 5 bases at J, leaving 7 bases unmatched. The CDR3 covers 15 residues. The CDR3 region is CASSLVEGQMYGYTF. In DNA, the CDR3 is TGTGCCAGCAGCTTGGTAGAGGGACAGATGTATGGCTACACCTTC.

The rearrangement uses TRBV24-1 and TRBJ1-1; 10 bases are shared with TRBD1. There are 14 residues in the CDR3. V gave up 7 bases and J gave up 5 bases; unmatched junction bases: 6. CDR1 KGHDR and CDR2 SFDVKD come from the germline V gene. CDR3 DNA sequence: TGTGCCACCAGGGCCGGACAGGGGGAAACTGAAGCTTTCTTT. Protein: CATRAGQGETEAFF.

The V and J genes are TRBV10-3 and TRBJ1-3, with D perhaps matching TRBD1 (5 bases). Germline V lookup: CDR1 ENHRY, CDR2 SYGVKD. This CDR3 spans 14 amino acids. Trimming shortened V by 6 bases and J by 3 bases, and 12 bases separated the two germline ends. The CDR3 coding sequence is TGTGCCATCAGCTTGGACACCTTTGGAAACACCATATATTTT. Translated, it gives CAISLDTFGNTIYF.